The TCR beta chain described here comes from a study of T cells expressing NK-cell markers. Findings and caveats of the study: The HCMV specificity of the expanded NKG2C+ T cell clones stayed unresolved.

TCRdb reprocessed the 5' RACE reads, with one entry per CDR3 protein and no DNA. This sample's clone table lists some 280,000 distinct CDR3 sequences. As to this clonotype: Its target is unknown.

This clonotype was sampled from a man younger than 35 in good health. The sequenced material came from blood T cells: a sorted CD56 or NKG2C T cell subset, CD4+ or CD8+ T cells, or bulk PBMC T cells (not recorded which).

CDR3 sequence: CASSPYDRVYEQYF. The chain employs TRBV5-1 and TRBJ2-7; the TCRdb D gene call, TRBD1, has no DNA to confirm it. From germline, CDR1 is SGHRS and CDR2 YFSETQ. CDR3 length: 14 amino acids.